This TCR beta chain comes out of a study of T cells in tumors after PD-1 blockade. The length of the CDR3 is 16 residues. Germline CDR1 reads KGHSH; CDR2 reads LQKENI. V dropped 6 bases and J dropped 0 bases, with 18 bases sitting between them. Each patient got pembrolizumab 200 mg every 3 weeks or cemiplimab 350 mg every 2 weeks. The assay was immunoSEQ multiplex PCR, and TCRdb's table has in-frame clones only and misses some. The sample includes 14,000 or so clones, around 70% seen only once; the top ten take 25% to 35%. The clonotype was recovered from a human donor with cutaneous squamous cell carcinoma. The chain joins TRBV18 to TRBJ2-7, with D tentatively TRBD1 or TRBD2 (6 bases each). Source: tumor tissue, taken after anti-PD-1 treatment. The CDR3 DNA follows: TGTGCCAGCTCCCCTCTGAGGGGGGAAGGCTCCTACGAGCAGTACTTC. Residues: CASSPLRGEGSYEQYF.